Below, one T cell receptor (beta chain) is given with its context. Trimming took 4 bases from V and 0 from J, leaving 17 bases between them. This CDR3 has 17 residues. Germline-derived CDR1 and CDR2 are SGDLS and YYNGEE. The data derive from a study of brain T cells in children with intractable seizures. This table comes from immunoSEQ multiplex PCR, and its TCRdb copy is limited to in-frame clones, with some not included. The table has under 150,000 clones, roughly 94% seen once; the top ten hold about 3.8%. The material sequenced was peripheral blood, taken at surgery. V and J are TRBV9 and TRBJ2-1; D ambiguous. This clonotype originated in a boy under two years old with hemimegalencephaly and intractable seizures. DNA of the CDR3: TGTGCCAGCAGCCTTCGCCCCAGTGCCAGCTCCTACAATGAGCAGTTCTTC. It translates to CASSLRPSASSYNEQFF.